The rows below give T cell receptor beta chains drawn from one sample of a study of graft-versus-host responses after intestinal transplantation. Measured with immunoSEQ multiplex PCR; TCRdb has only the in-frame clones, and not every one. The sample yields just under 65,000 clones, approximately 91% seen once. This material consisted of ileum tissue, taken about 350 days after transplant. The receptors derive from a human patient who received an intestinal transplant, so some T cells may come from the graft donor. Both conserved end residues are part of each CDR3. D genes are given only for firm matches. A row's size may be missing; if present it is once, few, many or a size class.

v_gene: TRBV5-1
j_gene: TRBJ2-7
len: 18
d_gene: .
abundance: once
CDR3aa: CASSLGLGLRPFSYEQYF
CDR3nt: TGCGCCAGCAGCTTGGGCTTGGGACTCCGACCCTTCTCCTACGAGCAGTACTTC

v_gene: TRBV6-5
j_gene: TRBJ1-1
len: 15
d_gene: .
abundance: .
CDR3aa: CASSRPPGYNTEAFF
CDR3nt: TGTGCCAGCAGCAGACCCCCAGGGTACAACACTGAAGCTTTCTTT

v_gene: TRBV28
j_gene: TRBJ2-5
len: 14
d_gene: .
abundance: .
CDR3aa: CASSLVGVGETQYF
CDR3nt: TGTGCCAGCAGTTTGGTGGGAGTCGGTGAGACCCAGTACTTC

v_gene: TRBV7-8
j_gene: TRBJ2-7
len: 17
d_gene: TRBD1
abundance: .
CDR3aa: CASSPPGTGLISYEQYF
CDR3nt: TGTGCCAGCAGCCCTCCGGGGACAGGTCTGATTTCCTACGAGCAGTACTTC

v_gene: TRBV7-2
j_gene: TRBJ2-7
len: 14
d_gene: .
abundance: .
CDR3aa: CASSYTLGSYEQYF
CDR3nt: TGTGCCAGCAGCTACACATTAGGCTCCTACGAGCAGTACTTC

v_gene: TRBV14
j_gene: TRBJ2-7
len: 13
d_gene: TRBD2
abundance: .
CDR3aa: CASSQAAGGEQYF
CDR3nt: TGTGCCAGCAGCCAAGCGGCGGGGGGAGAGCAGTACTTC

v_gene: TRBV5-1
j_gene: TRBJ2-5
len: 14
d_gene: .
abundance: .
CDR3aa: CASSPLDSQETQYF
CDR3nt: TGCGCCAGCAGCCCCCTGGACAGCCAAGAGACCCAGTACTTC

v_gene: TRBV28
j_gene: TRBJ2-7
len: 13
d_gene: TRBD1
abundance: .
CDR3aa: CASSWTGGHEQYF
CDR3nt: TGTGCCAGCAGTTGGACAGGGGGCCACGAGCAGTACTTC

v_gene: TRBV29-1
j_gene: TRBJ2-7
len: 13
d_gene: .
abundance: .
CDR3aa: CSAARGGEYEQYF
CDR3nt: TGCAGCGCCGCTCGAGGCGGAGAATACGAGCAGTACTTC

v_gene: TRBV5-4
j_gene: TRBJ2-3
len: 16
d_gene: TRBD1
abundance: few
CDR3aa: CASSLGAGGYADTQYF
CDR3nt: TGTGCCAGCAGCTTGGGGGCAGGGGGTTATGCAGATACGCAGTATTTT

v_gene: TRBV6-1
j_gene: TRBJ2-7
len: 14
d_gene: TRBD1
abundance: .
CDR3aa: CASSEWTGRFGQYF
CDR3nt: TGTGCCAGCAGTGAATGGACAGGCCGCTTTGGGCAGTACTTC

v_gene: TRBV4-1
j_gene: TRBJ2-7
len: 16
d_gene: .
abundance: .
CDR3aa: CASSQDRGVFSYEQYF
CDR3nt: TGCGCCAGCAGCCAAGATCGAGGGGTCTTTTCGTACGAGCAGTACTTC

v_gene: TRBV5-1
j_gene: TRBJ2-5
len: 13
d_gene: .
abundance: .
CDR3aa: CASSLAGHKTQYF
CDR3nt: TGCGCCAGCAGCTTGGCTGGACATAAGACCCAGTACTTC